One sample yielded the 8 T cell receptor beta chains listed below, sequenced in a study of cytomegalovirus exposure and HLA in healthy donors. Sequenced by immunoSEQ multiplex PCR; TCRdb stores in-frame clones only, minus some. Of about 58,000 clones in the sample, around nine tenths were seen once. The material sequenced was PBMCs. The receptors come from a man aged 18 to 29 in good health and CMV-seronegative.

The sample holds one count of this clone. The rearrangement uses TRBV11-3 and TRBJ2-1; 9 bases agree with TRBD2. Germline V lookup: CDR1 SGHNT, CDR2 YENEEA. The CDR3 contains 16 residues. After removal of 0 bases from V and 4 bases from J, the junction contained 4 bases not matched to a gene. CDR3 DNA sequence: TGTGCCAGCAGCTTAGATGGACTAGCGAGTTACAATGAGCAGTTCTTC. Encoded protein: CASSLDGLASYNEQFF.

The genes are TRBV11-2 and TRBJ2-5; tentative D call: TRBD1 (6 bases). The CDR3 is 13 amino acids. V lost 5 bases, J lost 6 bases, and 13 bases lay in between. CDR1 and CDR2 from the germline V gene are SGHAT and FQNNGV. The CDR3 protein is CASSTGQIQTQYF. The CDR3 nucleotides read TGTGCCAGCAGCACAGGACAGATTCAGACCCAGTACTTC.

The rearrangement uses TRBV7-2 and TRBJ2-7; TRBD2 might be the D (6 bases). The germline CDR1 and CDR2 sequences are SGHTA and FQGNSA. Trimming shortened V by 6 bases and J by 3 bases, and 15 bases separated the two germline ends. CDR3 length: 14 amino acids. CDR3 loop: CASSPRPGDYEQYF. The CDR3 nucleotides are TGTGCCAGCAGTCCCAGGCCGGGGGACTACGAGCAGTACTTC.

The chain recombines TRBV28 with TRBJ1-3, with D possibly being TRBD1 (5 bases). CDR3 length equals 13 residues. Germline V gives CDR1 MDHEN, CDR2 SYDVKM. Trimming took 5 bases from V and 2 from J, leaving 7 bases between them. In DNA form, the CDR3 reads TGTGCCAGCAGTCTGACAGCTGGAAACACCATATATTTT. Protein sequence: CASSLTAGNTIYF.

This clone has only one observation. The chain joins TRBV4-2 to TRBJ1-2; D is uncertain. The CDR3 has 15 amino acids. Trimming removed 0 bases from V and 4 bases from J, with 12 bases in between. The germline gives CDR1 LGHNA, CDR2 YNFKEQ. The DNA for the CDR3 is TGTGCCAGCAGCCAAGAGACGGCTGGGAGCTATGGCTACACCTTC. This codes for CASSQETAGSYGYTF.

This clone was counted a few times. The chain carries TRBV10-3 and TRBJ2-5, with D possibly being TRBD2 (7 bases). The CDR3 contains 13 residues. The germline V gene has CDR1 ENHRY and CDR2 SYGVKD. The V and J ends lost 10 bases and 2 bases respectively, with 14 bases between them. The CDR3 reads CATRGGGQETQYF. The CDR3 DNA is TGTGCCACCAGAGGGGGAGGGCAAGAGACCCAGTACTTC.

The gene calls are TRBV11-3 and TRBJ2-5, with no clear D. Trimming left V 1 base short and J 5 bases short, with 8 bases between. The CDR3 totals 13 residues. Germline CDR1 is SGHNT and CDR2 is YENEEA. This chain's CDR3 is CASSLGVGETQYF. Written as DNA, the CDR3 is TGTGCCAGCAGCTTAGGTGTCGGGGAGACCCAGTACTTC.

Of note for this clone: Other DNA sequences of this sample code for an identical CDR3. This chain links TRBV30 with TRBJ2-7; D not certain. The CDR3 is 11 residues long. CDR1 is GTSNPN and CDR2 is SVGIG in the germline V gene (reference sequence). V was shortened by 1 base and J by 4 bases, with 5 bases between the two germline ends. The CDR3 bases are TGTGCCTGGAGTGCCTTATACGAGCAGTACTTC. Its protein product is CAWSALYEQYF.